This TCR beta chain was identified in a study of T cells in Graves' hyperthyroidism and ophthalmopathy. As to this clonotype: Germline and junction disagree at one end, which may indicate a read error.

The length of the CDR3 is 15 residues. Germline V gene sequence: CDR1 ENHRY, CDR2 SYGVKD. RNA transcripts were the template for amplifying TCR beta CDR3 regions. With the HTBI primer set, the TCR CDR3 went through a first round of RT-PCR. A single record per CDR3 protein comes from TCRdb applying MiXCR to the multiplex PCR reads. The sample has some 510,000 distinct CDR3 sequences; less than 25% are singletons. V and J are TRBV10-3 and TRBJ1-5, with 8 bases fitting TRBD1. The sample consisted of blood. The receptor was derived from a man aged 18 to 30 with Graves' hyperthyroidism. CDR3 region: CASSEWTGQDQPQHF. In DNA form, the CDR3 reads TGTGCCAGCAGTGAGTGGACAGGGCAAGATCAGCCCCAGCATTTT.